This TCR beta chain was captured by sequencing in a study of T cells in Graves' hyperthyroidism and ophthalmopathy. It was RNA transcripts that yielded the amplified TCR beta CDR3 regions. First-round RT-PCR with HTBI primers amplified the TCR CDR3 region. MiXCR was run by TCRdb on the multiplex PCR reads, yielding one entry per CDR3 protein. This sample has about 690,000 distinct CDR3 sequences, with 15% to 20% found just once. This clonotype was counted between two and nine times. V was cut by 5 bases and J by 0 bases, with 13 bases left in between. The CDR3 covers 16 residues. Germline V lookup: CDR1 KGHDR, CDR2 SFDVKD.

The chain recombines TRBV24-1 with TRBJ1-5; D unclear. The clonotype originates from a man aged 45 to 65 with Graves' hyperthyroidism. The sequenced sample consisted of blood. CDR3: CATSAAGGGSNQPQHF. The CDR3 DNA follows: TGTGCCACCAGTGCCGCGGGAGGTGGTAGCAATCAGCCCCAGCATTTT.